Listed below are T cell receptor beta chains from one sample, sequenced in a study of cytomegalovirus exposure and HLA in healthy donors. Sequenced by immunoSEQ multiplex PCR; TCRdb stores in-frame clones only, minus some. Seen here are about 270,000 clones, roughly two thirds observed once, and the top ten hold 2% to 2.5%. Sequencing input: PBMCs. The source is a female donor in good health and CMV-seronegative. Both conserved end residues are part of each CDR3. The D gene is left open where the match is weak. Clone size appears in some rows only: once, few, many, or a class for an expanded clone.

d_gene,j_gene,v_gene,abundance,CDR3nt,CDR3aa
-,TRBJ1-4,TRBV27,few,TGTGCCAGCAGTCCGCCCGGGCAGGGTGGTGAAAAACTGTTTTTT,CASSPPGQGGEKLFF
-,TRBJ2-2,TRBV5-6,-,TGTGCCAGCACCTCCCGGGGGAAGGTGGTGCTCACCGGGGAGCTGTTTTTT,CASTSRGKVVLTGELFF
-,TRBJ1-2,TRBV2,-,TGTGCCAGCTACCAGGGGAAGGGCTACACCTTC,CASYQGKGYTF
-,TRBJ1-2,TRBV28,-,TGTGCTGGGTCGGAGGGTCGTGGCTACACCTTC,CAGSEGRGYTF
-,TRBJ1-5,TRBV2,-,TGTGCCAGCAGTGATTGGGCAGAGAATCAGCCCCAGCATTTT,CASSDWAENQPQHF
-,TRBJ2-7,TRBV29-1,-,TGCAGCGTGAGCTTAGATAGACTCTACGAGCAGTACTTC,CSVSLDRLYEQYF
-,TRBJ2-4,TRBV12-5,-,TGTGCTAGCCAGGGGGGCGGAAACATTCAGTACTTC,CASQGGGNIQYF
TRBD2,TRBJ2-1,TRBV2,-,TGTGCCAGCAGGAGACTAGCGGGAGGCATTGAGCAGTTCTTC,CASRRLAGGIEQFF
TRBD1,TRBJ1-2,TRBV19,-,TGTGCCAGTAGTATGGGACAGGGGAACTATGGCTACACCTTC,CASSMGQGNYGYTF
TRBD2,TRBJ2-3,TRBV5-4,once,TGTGCCAGCAGCTTGGCGCGGGAGGGGCAGTATTTT,CASSLAREGQYF
-,TRBJ1-2,TRBV7-9,-,TGTGCCAGCAGTTCGTACGGGGGTGGCTATGGCTACGCCTTC,CASSSYGGGYGYAF
TRBD1,TRBJ1-2,TRBV28,-,TGTGCCAGTGCCGCGGGACAGGGAAACTATGGCTACACCTTC,CASAAGQGNYGYTF
TRBD1,TRBJ1-1,TRBV7-6,-,TGTGCCAGCAGCTTAGGACAGGGAGGATTCGCTGAAGCTTTCTTT,CASSLGQGGFAEAFF
-,TRBJ2-7,TRBV6-5,once,TGTGCCAGCAGTTACTTCGGCGGTACCTACGAGCAGTACTTC,CASSYFGGTYEQYF
-,TRBJ1-4,TRBV4-2,-,TGTGCCAGCAGCCAAGATCGGGCAACTAATGAAAAACTGTTTTTT,CASSQDRATNEKLFF
TRBD2,TRBJ2-1,TRBV2,once,TGTGCCCAAAGGCAACAACTAGCGGGAGGGAGCTCCTACAATGAGCAGTTCTTC,CAQRQQLAGGSSYNEQFF
-,TRBJ1-3,TRBV5-1,-,TGCGCCAGCAGCTTGGGGGCAGGGGCTGGAAACACCATATATTTT,CASSLGAGAGNTIYF
TRBD1,TRBJ1-2,TRBV13,-,TGTGCCAGCAGCCAGAGGACAGGAGGGATTGGCTACACCTTC,CASSQRTGGIGYTF
TRBD1,TRBJ1-5,TRBV7-8,-,TGTGCCAGCAGCTTAGTGGTAGGGGGCCCCAATCAGCCCCAGCATTTT,CASSLVVGGPNQPQHF
-,TRBJ2-1,TRBV2,-,TGTGCCAGCAGTGGGGCCCGACACTACAATGAGCAGTTCTTC,CASSGARHYNEQFF
-,TRBJ2-1,TRBV6-1,-,TGTGCCAGCAGCTCACTAGGCGGGTCCTACAATGAGCAGTTCTTC,CASSSLGGSYNEQFF
-,TRBJ1-2,TRBV7-2,-,TGTGCCAGCAGCCACCCGGTCGGAGGAGGGTTTGGCTACACCTTC,CASSHPVGGGFGYTF
TRBD2,TRBJ2-5,TRBV7-2,few,TGTGCCAGCAGCTACGAAACCGGGACTAGCGGAGAGACCCAGTACTTC,CASSYETGTSGETQYF
TRBD1,TRBJ1-5,TRBV7-9,few,TGTGCCAGCAGCTTATCGGGACAGAGACTCAATCAGCCCCAGCATTTT,CASSLSGQRLNQPQHF
TRBD1,TRBJ2-7,TRBV19,-,TGTGCCAGTAGTATAGGCGCGGACAGGCTCGAGCAGTACTTC,CASSIGADRLEQYF
TRBD1,TRBJ1-1,TRBV19,-,TGTGCCAGTAATCGACAGGGTTTTAGTGAAGCTTTCTTT,CASNRQGFSEAFF
TRBD1,TRBJ1-2,TRBV10-3,-,TGTGCCATCCTTCTCCGGGACAGCTATGGCTACACCTTC,CAILLRDSYGYTF
TRBD1,TRBJ2-6,TRBV18,-,TGTGCCAGCTCACCACGCCGGGACAGGGTGGATCCTGGGGCCAACGTCCTGACTTTC,CASSPRRDRVDPGANVLTF
-,TRBJ1-5,TRBV2,few,TGTGCCAGCAGTGTCAGGGGAAATCAGCCCCAGCATTTT,CASSVRGNQPQHF
TRBD1,TRBJ2-7,TRBV19,-,TGTGCCAGTAGTAGAGGGGACAGGGCCTACGGAGGGGAGCAGTACTTC,CASSRGDRAYGGEQYF
TRBD2,TRBJ2-5,TRBV9,-,TGTGCCAGCAGCGTACGTGGACGGGAGGGGTCCCAAGAGACCCAGTACTTC,CASSVRGREGSQETQYF
-,TRBJ2-5,TRBV15,few,TGTGCCACCAGCTTTGGTGGTGGGGGGGCAGGGGAGACCCAGTACTTC,CATSFGGGGAGETQYF
TRBD1,TRBJ1-1,TRBV6-1,-,TGTGCCAGCAGTGACCGAAAATGGGGGACAGTGAACACTGAAGCTTTCTTT,CASSDRKWGTVNTEAFF
-,TRBJ2-7,TRBV10-2,-,TGCGCCAGCAGTCCGGATGGGCTAAGCTCCTACGAGCAGTACTTC,CASSPDGLSSYEQYF
TRBD2,TRBJ2-7,TRBV11-3,-,TGTGCCAGCAGCTTTAACCAACTAGCGGGAGGCGAGCAGTACTTC,CASSFNQLAGGEQYF
-,TRBJ2-2,TRBV15,-,TGTGCCACCAGCAGGTTACGGGGTACAGCCGAAACGAACACCGGGGAGCTGTTTTTT,CATSRLRGTAETNTGELFF
TRBD1,TRBJ1-6,TRBV2,-,TGTGCCAGCAGCTGGGACAGGGTGAATAATTCACCCCTCCACTTT,CASSWDRVNNSPLHF
-,TRBJ2-3,TRBV2,once,TGTGCCAGCAGTAACAGCCAGGTTAGCACAGATACGCAGTATTTT,CASSNSQVSTDTQYF
-,TRBJ2-5,TRBV23-1,-,TGCGCCAGCAGTCAACCTTTCGAGGGGGAAGGGGCGGAGACCCAGTACTTC,CASSQPFEGEGAETQYF
-,TRBJ2-7,TRBV28,once,TGTGCCACGACGTCTACACAGCGGGACGAGCAGTACTTC,CATTSTQRDEQYF
TRBD2,TRBJ2-1,TRBV5-1,-,TGCGCCAGCAGCTTGGCTTTTGCGGGACTAGGGAGCGATGAGCAGTTCTTC,CASSLAFAGLGSDEQFF
-,TRBJ1-1,TRBV18,-,TGTGCCAGCTCACCAGACAGGGAAGCTTTCTTT,CASSPDREAFF
-,TRBJ1-2,TRBV19,-,TGTGCCAGTAGTTCACAGGACAACTATGGCTACACCTTC,CASSSQDNYGYTF
TRBD1,TRBJ1-3,TRBV7-9,-,TGTGCCAGCAGCCCCATGGGACAGTCTTCGGGAAACACCATATATTTT,CASSPMGQSSGNTIYF
TRBD1,TRBJ1-2,TRBV19,-,TGTGCCAGCCGACAGGGAAGGTCTGGCTACACCTTC,CASRQGRSGYTF
-,TRBJ1-3,TRBV6-5,-,TGTGCCACCTCCCCGGGGACTGGAAACACCATATATTTT,CATSPGTGNTIYF
-,TRBJ1-5,TRBV19,once,TGTGCCAGTAGTATAGATCGGACAAGCGGCAATCAGCCCCAGCATTTT,CASSIDRTSGNQPQHF
-,TRBJ1-1,TRBV28,once,TGTGCCAGCAGTTTTACAGGGCCCGTCGCTTTCTTT,CASSFTGPVAFF
-,TRBJ1-1,TRBV5-1,-,TGCGCCAGCAGCTCCGCCTTGGGCCGCACTGAAGCTTTCTTT,CASSSALGRTEAFF